This T cell receptor beta chain was documented in a study of TIL therapy for anti-PD-1-resistant metastatic lung cancer. Stated time point: pre-treatment sample, taken before nivolumab and TIL therapy. Adults with stage 4 NSCLC were enrolled in a phase I trial. Study conclusions and caveats: The baseline peripheral repertoire was partially replaced by infused TIL clonotypes that later decayed. Treatment-naive, never-smoker and oncogene-addicted patients were overrepresented in this highly selected cohort.

The immunoSEQ assay was v3. Libraries were sequenced to roughly 2 million read pairs (survey) or roughly 4.5-6 million (deep). Profiling relied on immunoSEQ multiplex PCR, and the TCRdb table lists in-frame clones only, not all of them. The repertoire holds 55,000 to 70,000 clones, with around 86% as singletons. A remark on this clone: The antigen is unknown.

Sequences were derived from blood, sampled at baseline. The sequence was obtained from a person aged 25-85 years with non-small cell lung cancer.

CDR3 bases: TGTGCCAGCAGTTTTGGAGGGGGTGGAGACCAGCCCCAGCATTTT. Residues: CASSFGGGGDQPQHF. The gene calls are TRBV28 and TRBJ1-5, with a weak D call TRBD1 (6 bases). This CDR3 region has 15 residues. Germline CDR1 MDHEN, CDR2 SYDVKM. V was shortened by 3 bases and J by 7 bases, with 16 bases between the two germline ends.